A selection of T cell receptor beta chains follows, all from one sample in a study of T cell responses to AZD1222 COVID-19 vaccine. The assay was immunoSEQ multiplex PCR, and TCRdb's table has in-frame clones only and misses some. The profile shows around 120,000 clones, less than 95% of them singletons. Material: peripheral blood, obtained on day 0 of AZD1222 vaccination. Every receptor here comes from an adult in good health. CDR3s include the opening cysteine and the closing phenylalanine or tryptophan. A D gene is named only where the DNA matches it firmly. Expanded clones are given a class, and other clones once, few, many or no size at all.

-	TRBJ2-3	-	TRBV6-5	CASSSRQLRTDTQYF	TGTGCCAGCAGTTCTCGCCAGCTTCGGACAGATACGCAGTATTTT
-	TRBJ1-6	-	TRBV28	CASSGGPRGVNSPLHF	TGTGCCAGCAGCGGGGGACCGAGGGGTGTGAATTCACCCCTCCACTTT
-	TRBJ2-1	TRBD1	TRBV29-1	CSVEETGLNEQFF	TGCAGCGTTGAGGAGACAGGGTTAAATGAGCAGTTCTTC
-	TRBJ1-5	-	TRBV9	CASSATGFPNQPQHF	TGTGCCAGCAGCGCCACGGGGTTCCCAAATCAGCCCCAGCATTTT
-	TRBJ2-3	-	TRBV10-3	CAISVVGGVGADTQYF	TGTGCCATCAGCGTCGTGGGCGGGGTCGGCGCAGATACGCAGTATTTT
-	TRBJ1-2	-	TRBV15	CATSREGGNYGYTF	TGTGCCACCAGCAGAGAAGGGGGTAACTATGGCTACACCTTC
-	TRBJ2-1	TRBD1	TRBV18	CASSPGTGTYNEQFF	TGTGCCAGCTCACCAGGGACAGGCACCTACAATGAGCAGTTCTTC
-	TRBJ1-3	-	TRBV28	CASSRRGGTSGNTIYF	TGTGCCAGCAGTCGTCGAGGGGGGACCTCTGGAAACACCATATATTTT
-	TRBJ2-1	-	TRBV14	CASSQDPWNVAEQFF	TGTGCCAGCAGCCAAGATCCCTGGAATGTGGCTGAGCAGTTCTTC
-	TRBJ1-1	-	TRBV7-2	CASSLYGNTEAFF	TGTGCCAGCAGCTTATACGGTAACACTGAAGCTTTCTTT
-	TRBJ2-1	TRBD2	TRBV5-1	CASSRWRGNNEQFF	TGCGCCAGCAGTCGATGGCGGGGGAACAATGAGCAGTTCTTC
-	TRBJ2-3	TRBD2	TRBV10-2	CASTPRREVDTQYF	TGCGCCAGCACTCCCAGGCGGGAGGTAGATACGCAGTATTTT
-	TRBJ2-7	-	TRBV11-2	CASRQTYEQYF	TGTGCCAGCAGGCAGACCTACGAGCAGTACTTC
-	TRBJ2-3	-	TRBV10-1	CASSEQAFQPDTQYF	TGCGCCAGCAGTGAGCAGGCCTTTCAGCCAGATACGCAGTATTTT
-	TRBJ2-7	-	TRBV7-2	CASSFAGPAGYEQYF	TGTGCCAGCAGCTTCGCGGGCCCAGCTGGGTACGAGCAGTACTTC
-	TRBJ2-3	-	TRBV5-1	CASSLGAGPTDTQYF	TGCGCCAGCAGCTTGGGGGCGGGCCCCACAGATACGCAGTATTTT
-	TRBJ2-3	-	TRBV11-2	CASSSGLPSTDTQYF	TGTGCCAGCAGCTCGGGCTTACCTAGCACAGATACGCAGTATTTT
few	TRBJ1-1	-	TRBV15	CATSKEGVNTEAFF	TGTGCCACCAGCAAAGAGGGCGTGAACACTGAAGCTTTCTTT
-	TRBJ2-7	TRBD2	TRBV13	CASSSRLAGYEQYF	TGTGCCAGCAGCTCCCGACTAGCGGGCTACGAGCAGTACTTC
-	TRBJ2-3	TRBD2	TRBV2	CASSEEGGGTSRTDTQYF	TGTGCCAGCAGTGAAGAGGGGGGAGGGACTAGCCGAACAGATACGCAGTATTTT
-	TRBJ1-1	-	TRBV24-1	CAHPREGGGTEAFF	TGTGCCCACCCGAGAGAGGGCGGAGGCACTGAAGCTTTCTTT
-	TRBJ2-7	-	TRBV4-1	CASSQDSPTYEQYF	TGCGCCAGCAGCCAGGACAGTCCCACCTACGAGCAGTACTTC
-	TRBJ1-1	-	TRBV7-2	CASSLGPGQNTEAFF	TGTGCCAGCAGCTTAGGTCCGGGACAGAACACTGAAGCTTTCTTT
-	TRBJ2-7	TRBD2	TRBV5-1	CASSLPGLAASYEQYF	TGCGCCAGCAGCTTGCCGGGACTAGCGGCCTCCTACGAGCAGTACTTC
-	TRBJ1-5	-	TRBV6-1	CASSEGQGNQPQHF	TGTGCCAGCAGTGAAGGACAGGGCAATCAGCCCCAGCATTTT
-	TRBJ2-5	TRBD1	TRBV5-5	CASSLGTGSQETQYF	TGTGCCAGCAGCTTGGGGACAGGGTCCCAAGAGACCCAGTACTTC
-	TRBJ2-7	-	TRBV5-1	CASSLGQRVDEQYF	TGCGCCAGCAGCTTGGGGCAAAGGGTTGATGAGCAGTACTTC
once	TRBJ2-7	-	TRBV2	CASSEADPQTGEQYF	TGTGCCAGCAGTGAGGCGGACCCCCAGACGGGAGAGCAGTACTTC
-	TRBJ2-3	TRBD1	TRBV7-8	CASSPDRGREDTQYF	TGTGCCAGCAGCCCGGACAGGGGCCGGGAAGATACGCAGTATTTT
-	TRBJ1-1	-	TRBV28	CASSLVAGLNTEAFF	TGTGCCAGCAGTTTAGTGGCAGGGCTCAACACTGAAGCTTTCTTT
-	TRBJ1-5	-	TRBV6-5	CASSYSAGNQPQHF	TGTGCCAGCAGTTACTCGGCCGGGAATCAGCCCCAGCATTTT
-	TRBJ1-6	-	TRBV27	CASSSSRRSSYNSPLHF	TGTGCCAGCAGCTCATCGAGAAGGAGCTCCTATAATTCACCCCTCCATTTT
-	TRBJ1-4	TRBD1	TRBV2	CASTEGDRGEKLFF	TGTGCCAGCACCGAAGGGGACAGAGGTGAAAAACTGTTTTTT
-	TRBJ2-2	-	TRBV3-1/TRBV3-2	CASSPRTGTGELFF	TGTGCCAGCAGCCCCAGGACGGGAACCGGGGAGCTGTTTTTT
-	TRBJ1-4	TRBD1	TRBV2	CASRADRGLKEKLFF	TGTGCCAGCAGGGCGGACAGGGGATTAAAGGAAAAACTGTTTTTT
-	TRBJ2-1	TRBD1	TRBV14	CASSLKRTGGNEQFF	TGTGCCAGCAGCCTCAAACGGACAGGGGGCAATGAGCAGTTCTTC
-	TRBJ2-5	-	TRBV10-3	CAISELLETQYF	TGTGCCATCAGTGAATTGCTAGAGACCCAGTACTTC
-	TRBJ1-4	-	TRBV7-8	CASSLGTSEKLFF	TGTGCCAGCAGCTTAGGGACGAGCGAAAAACTGTTTTTT
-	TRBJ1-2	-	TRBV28	CASTEDRRDGYTF	TGTGCCAGCACCGAGGACAGAAGGGATGGCTACACCTTC
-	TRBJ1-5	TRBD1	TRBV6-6	CASSYSTGEMPQHF	TGTGCCAGCAGTTACTCGACAGGGGAGATGCCCCAGCATTTT